This TCR beta chain was recorded in a study of T cell responses to AZD1222 COVID-19 vaccine. Analysis merged second doses at about 4 or about 12 weeks. About this clone: Its antigen is not known.

Trimming shortened V by 8 bases and J by 3 bases, and 7 bases separated the two germline ends. The CDR3 totals 11 residues. From germline, CDR1 is SNHLY and CDR2 FYNNEI. TCRdb keeps only in-frame clones here, not all; method: immunoSEQ multiplex PCR. The sample consists of 100,000 to 150,000 clones, around 90% of them appearing once. Notes on the study in general: Scientists sampled the repertoires only once the peak T cell response had passed.

This rearrangement joins TRBV2 to TRBJ1-2; D unclear. Material: peripheral blood, obtained 28 days after the second AZD1222 dose. The TCR originated in an adult who received the AZD1222 COVID-19 vaccine. The CDR3 loop reads CASGGDYGYTF. The DNA of the CDR3 is TGTGCCAGCGGCGGAGACTATGGCTACACCTTC. Based on the CDR3 plus reference TRBV2 and TRBJ1-2, the full variable domain is EPEVTQTPSHQVTQMGQEVILRCVPISNHLYFYWYRQILGQKVEFLVSFYNNEISEKSEIFDDQFSVERPDGSNFTLKIRSTKLEDSAMYFCASGGDYGYTFGSGTRLTVV.